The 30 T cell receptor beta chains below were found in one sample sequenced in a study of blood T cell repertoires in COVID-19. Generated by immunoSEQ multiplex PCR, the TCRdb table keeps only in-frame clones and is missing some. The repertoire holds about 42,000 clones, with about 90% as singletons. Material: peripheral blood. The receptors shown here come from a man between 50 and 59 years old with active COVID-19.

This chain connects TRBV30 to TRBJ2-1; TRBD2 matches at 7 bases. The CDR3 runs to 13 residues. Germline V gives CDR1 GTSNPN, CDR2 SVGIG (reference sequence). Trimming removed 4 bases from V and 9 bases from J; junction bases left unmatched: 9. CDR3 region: CAWTSTSVSEQFF. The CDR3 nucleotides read TGTGCCTGGACTTCCACTAGCGTCAGTGAGCAGTTCTTC.

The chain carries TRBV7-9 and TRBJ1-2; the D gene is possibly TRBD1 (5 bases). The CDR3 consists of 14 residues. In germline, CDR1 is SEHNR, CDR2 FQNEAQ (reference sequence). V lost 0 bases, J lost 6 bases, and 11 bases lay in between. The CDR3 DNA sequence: TGTGCCAGCAGCTTAGCGGGGGGTGGAAATGGCTACACCTTC. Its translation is CASSLAGGGNGYTF. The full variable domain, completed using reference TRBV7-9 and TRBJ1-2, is DTGVSQNPRHKITKRGQNVTFRCDPISEHNRLYWYRQTLGQGPEFLTYFQNEAQLEKSRLLSDRFSAERPKGSFSTLEIQRTEQGDSAMYLCASSLAGGGNGYTFGSGTRLTVV.

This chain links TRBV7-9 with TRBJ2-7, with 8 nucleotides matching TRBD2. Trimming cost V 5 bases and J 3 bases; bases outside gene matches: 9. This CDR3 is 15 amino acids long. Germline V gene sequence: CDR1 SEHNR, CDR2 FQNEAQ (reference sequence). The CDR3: CASSTGGGLGYEQYF. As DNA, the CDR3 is TGTGCCAGCAGCACCGGGGGGGGACTCGGCTACGAGCAGTACTTC.

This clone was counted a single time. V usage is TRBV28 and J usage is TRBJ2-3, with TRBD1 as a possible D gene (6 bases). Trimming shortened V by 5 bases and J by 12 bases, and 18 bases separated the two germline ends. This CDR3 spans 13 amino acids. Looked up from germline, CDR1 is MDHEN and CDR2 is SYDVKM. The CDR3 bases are TGTGCCAGCAGTCCGTCCCTGGACAGAGGCCAGTATTTT. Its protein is CASSPSLDRGQYF.

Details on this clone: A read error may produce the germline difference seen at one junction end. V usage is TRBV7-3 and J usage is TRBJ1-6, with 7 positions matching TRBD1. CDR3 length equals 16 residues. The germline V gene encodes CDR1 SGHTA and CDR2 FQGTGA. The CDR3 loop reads CASSLTSRDSNSPLHF. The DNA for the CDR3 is TGTGCCAGCAGCCTAACGTCGCGGGACAGCAATTCACCCCTCCACTTT.

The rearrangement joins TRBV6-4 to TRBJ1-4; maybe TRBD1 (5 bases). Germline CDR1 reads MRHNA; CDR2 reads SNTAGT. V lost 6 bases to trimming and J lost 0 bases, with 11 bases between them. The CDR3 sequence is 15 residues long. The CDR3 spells CASRPGTTTNEKLFF. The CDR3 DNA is TGTGCCAGCAGGCCAGGGACTACAACTAATGAAAAACTGTTTTTT.

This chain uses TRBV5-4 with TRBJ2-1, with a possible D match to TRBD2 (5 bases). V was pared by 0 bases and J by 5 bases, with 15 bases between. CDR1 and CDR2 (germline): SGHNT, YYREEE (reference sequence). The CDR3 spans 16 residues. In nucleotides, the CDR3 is TGTGCCAGCAGCTTGGCCTGGCGGGCGGTGGACAATGAGCAGTTCTTC. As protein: CASSLAWRAVDNEQFF.

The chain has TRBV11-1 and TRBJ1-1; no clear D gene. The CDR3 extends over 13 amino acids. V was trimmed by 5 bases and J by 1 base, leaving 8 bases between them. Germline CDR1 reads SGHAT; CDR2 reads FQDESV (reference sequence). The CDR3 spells CASSPSQNTEAFF. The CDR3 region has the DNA TGTGCCAGCAGCCCTAGCCAGAACACTGAAGCTTTCTTT.

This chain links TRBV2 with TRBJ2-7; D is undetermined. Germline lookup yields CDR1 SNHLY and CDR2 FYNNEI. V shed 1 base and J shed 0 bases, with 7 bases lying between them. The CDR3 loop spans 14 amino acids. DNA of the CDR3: TGTGCCAGCAGTGAAGACCGGAGCTCCTACGAGCAGTACTTC. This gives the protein CASSEDRSSYEQYF.

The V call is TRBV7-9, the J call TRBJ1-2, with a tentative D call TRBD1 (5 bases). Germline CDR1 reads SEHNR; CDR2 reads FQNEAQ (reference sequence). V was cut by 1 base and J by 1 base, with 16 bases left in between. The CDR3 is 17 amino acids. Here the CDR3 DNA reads TGTGCCAGCAGCTTAGTGGGAGGGCCGGGGCGTAACTATGGCTACACCTTC. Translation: CASSLVGGPGRNYGYTF. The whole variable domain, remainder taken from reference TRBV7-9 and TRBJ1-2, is DTGVSQNPRHKITKRGQNVTFRCDPISEHNRLYWYRQTLGQGPEFLTYFQNEAQLEKSRLLSDRFSAERPKGSFSTLEIQRTEQGDSAMYLCASSLVGGPGRNYGYTFGSGTRLTVV.

CDR3 bases: TGTGCCTGGAGTGGTCAGGGGGCGAGGCTAGCCGTGGAGACCCAGTACTTC. Translation: CAWSGQGARLAVETQYF. This sequence joins TRBV30 and TRBJ2-5; 8 bases line up with TRBD1. After removal of 1 base from V and 5 bases from J, the junction contained 15 bases not matched to a gene. CDR3 length: 17 residues. In germline, CDR1 is GTSNPN, CDR2 SVGIG (reference sequence).

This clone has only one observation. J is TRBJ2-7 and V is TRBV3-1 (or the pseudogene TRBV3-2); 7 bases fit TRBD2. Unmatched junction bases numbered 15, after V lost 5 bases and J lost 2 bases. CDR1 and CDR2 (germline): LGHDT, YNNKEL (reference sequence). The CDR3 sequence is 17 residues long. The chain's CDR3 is CASSEQPLAEGTYEQYF. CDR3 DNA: TGTGCCAGCAGCGAACAACCCCTAGCGGAAGGAACCTACGAGCAGTACTTC.

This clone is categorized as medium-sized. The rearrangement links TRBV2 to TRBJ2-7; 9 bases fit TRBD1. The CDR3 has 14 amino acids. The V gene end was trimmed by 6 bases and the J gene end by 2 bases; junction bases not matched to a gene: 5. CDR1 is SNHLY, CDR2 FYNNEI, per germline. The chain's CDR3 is CASSRQGGTYEQYF. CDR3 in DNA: TGTGCCAGCAGCCGACAGGGGGGTACCTACGAGCAGTACTTC. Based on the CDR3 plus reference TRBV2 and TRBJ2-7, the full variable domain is EPEVTQTPSHQVTQMGQEVILRCVPISNHLYFYWYRQILGQKVEFLVSFYNNEISEKSEIFDDQFSVERPDGSNFTLKIRSTKLEDSAMYFCASSRQGGTYEQYFGPGTRLTVT.

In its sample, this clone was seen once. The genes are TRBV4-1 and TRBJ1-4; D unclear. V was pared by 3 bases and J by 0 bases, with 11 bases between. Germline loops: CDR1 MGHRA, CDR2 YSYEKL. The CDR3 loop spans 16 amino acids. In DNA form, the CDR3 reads TGCGCCAGCAGCCAGTCAACAATACCAACTAATGAAAAACTGTTTTTT. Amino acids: CASSQSTIPTNEKLFF.

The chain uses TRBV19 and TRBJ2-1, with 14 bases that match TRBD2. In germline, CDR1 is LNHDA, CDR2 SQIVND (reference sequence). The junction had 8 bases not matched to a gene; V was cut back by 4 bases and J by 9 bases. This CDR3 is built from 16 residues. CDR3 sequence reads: CASSRGTSGSSGEQFF. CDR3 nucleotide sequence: TGTGCCAGTAGTAGAGGGACTAGCGGGAGTTCCGGTGAGCAGTTCTTC.

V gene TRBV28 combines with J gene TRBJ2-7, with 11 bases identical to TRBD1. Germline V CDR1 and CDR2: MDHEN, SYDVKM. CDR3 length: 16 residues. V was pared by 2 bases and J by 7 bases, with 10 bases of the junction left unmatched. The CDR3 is CASSLVPGQGVVEQYF. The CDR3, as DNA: TGTGCCAGCAGTTTAGTACCGGGACAGGGGGTGGTAGAGCAGTACTTC.

The DNA of the CDR3 is TGCGCCAGCAGCCAAGACCCTGAACGGAACAGGGTGTCACCCCTCCACTTT. This gives the protein CASSQDPERNRVSPLHF. The genes are TRBV4-1 and TRBJ1-6; D perhaps matches TRBD1 (6 bases). The CDR3 runs to 17 residues. CDR1 MGHRA and CDR2 YSYEKL come from the germline V gene. Trimming took off 0 bases at V and 10 bases at J, with 19 bases between the two ends.

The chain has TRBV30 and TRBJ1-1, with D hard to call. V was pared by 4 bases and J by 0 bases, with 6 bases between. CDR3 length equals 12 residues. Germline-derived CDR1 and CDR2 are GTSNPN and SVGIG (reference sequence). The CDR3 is CAWISMNTEAFF. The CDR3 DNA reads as TGTGCCTGGATTTCTATGAACACTGAAGCTTTCTTT.

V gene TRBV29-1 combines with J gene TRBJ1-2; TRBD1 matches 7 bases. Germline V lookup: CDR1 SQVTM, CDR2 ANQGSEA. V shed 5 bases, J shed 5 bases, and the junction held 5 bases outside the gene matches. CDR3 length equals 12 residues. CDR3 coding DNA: TGCAGCGTTACCCGGGACAGTTATGGCTACACCTTC. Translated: CSVTRDSYGYTF. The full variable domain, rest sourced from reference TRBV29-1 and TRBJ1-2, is SAVISQKPSRDICQRGTSLTIQCQVDSQVTMMFWYRQQPGQSLTLIATANQGSEATYESGFVIDKFPISRPNLTFSTLTVSNMSPEDSSIYLCSVTRDSYGYTFGSGTRLTVV.

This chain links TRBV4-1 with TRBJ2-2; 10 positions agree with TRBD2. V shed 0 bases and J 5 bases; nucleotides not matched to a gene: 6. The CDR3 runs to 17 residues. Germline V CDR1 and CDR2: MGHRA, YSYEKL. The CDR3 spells CASSQDLLAGRTGELFF. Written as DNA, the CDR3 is TGCGCCAGCAGCCAAGATTTACTAGCGGGACGTACCGGGGAGCTGTTTTTT.

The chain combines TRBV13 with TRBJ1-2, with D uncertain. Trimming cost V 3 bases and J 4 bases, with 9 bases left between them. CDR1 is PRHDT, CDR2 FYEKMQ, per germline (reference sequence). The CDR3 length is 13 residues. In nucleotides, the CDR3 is TGTGCCAGCAGCTTTACAGACCTCTATGGCTACACCTTC. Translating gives CASSFTDLYGYTF.

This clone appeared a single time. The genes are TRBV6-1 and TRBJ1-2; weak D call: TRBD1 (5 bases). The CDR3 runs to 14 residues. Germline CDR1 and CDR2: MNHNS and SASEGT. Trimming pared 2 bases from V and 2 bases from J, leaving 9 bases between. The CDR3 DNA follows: TGTGCCAGCAGTGAAAGGGGAGGCAACTATGGCTACACCTTC. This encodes CASSERGGNYGYTF.

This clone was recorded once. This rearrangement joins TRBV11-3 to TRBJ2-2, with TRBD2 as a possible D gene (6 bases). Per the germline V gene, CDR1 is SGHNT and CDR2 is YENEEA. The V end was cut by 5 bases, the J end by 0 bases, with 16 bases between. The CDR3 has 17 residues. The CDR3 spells CASSPRRGSANTGELFF. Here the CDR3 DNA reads TGTGCCAGCAGCCCCCGCCGGGGGTCCGCGAACACCGGGGAGCTGTTTTTT.

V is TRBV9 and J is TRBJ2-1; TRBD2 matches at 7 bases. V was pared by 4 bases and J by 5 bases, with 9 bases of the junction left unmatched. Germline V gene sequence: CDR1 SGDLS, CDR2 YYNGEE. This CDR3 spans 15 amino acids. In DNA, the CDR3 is TGTGCCAGCAGCCCCTTCACTAGCGCTAACAATGAGCAGTTCTTC. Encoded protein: CASSPFTSANNEQFF.

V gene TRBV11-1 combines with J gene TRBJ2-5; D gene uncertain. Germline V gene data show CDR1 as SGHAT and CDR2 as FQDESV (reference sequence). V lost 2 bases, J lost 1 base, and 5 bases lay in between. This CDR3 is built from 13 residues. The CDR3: CASSLWLQETQYF. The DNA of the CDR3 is TGTGCCAGCAGCTTATGGCTCCAAGAGACCCAGTACTTC.

CDR3 sequence reads: CATSTTGAGELFF. The DNA of the CDR3 is TGTGCCACCAGCACGACAGGCGCCGGGGAGCTGTTTTTT. V is TRBV15 and J is TRBJ2-2; D is possibly TRBD1 (6 bases). The germline V gene has CDR1 LNHNV and CDR2 YYDKDF (reference sequence). The CDR3 has 13 amino acids. V lost 4 bases and J 6 bases, leaving 9 bases between the germline ends.

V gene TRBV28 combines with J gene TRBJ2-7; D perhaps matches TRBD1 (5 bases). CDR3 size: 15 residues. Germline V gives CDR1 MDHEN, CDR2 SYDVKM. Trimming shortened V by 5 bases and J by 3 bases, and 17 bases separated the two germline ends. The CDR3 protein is CASSRWGTGSYEQYF. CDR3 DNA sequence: TGTGCCAGCAGTAGATGGGGAACAGGAAGCTACGAGCAGTACTTC.

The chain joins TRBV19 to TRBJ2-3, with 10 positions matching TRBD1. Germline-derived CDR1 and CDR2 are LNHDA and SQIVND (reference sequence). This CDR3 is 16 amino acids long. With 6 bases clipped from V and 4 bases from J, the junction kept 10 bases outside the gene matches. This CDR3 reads CASSPPTGGLPDTQYF. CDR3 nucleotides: TGTGCCAGTAGCCCTCCGACAGGGGGCTTACCAGATACGCAGTATTTT. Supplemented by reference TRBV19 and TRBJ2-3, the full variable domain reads DGGITQSPKYLFRKEGQNVTLSCEQNLNHDAMYWYRQDPGQGLRLIYYSQIVNDFQKGDIAEGYSVSREKKESFPLTVTSAQKNPTAFYLCASSPPTGGLPDTQYFGPGTRLTVL.

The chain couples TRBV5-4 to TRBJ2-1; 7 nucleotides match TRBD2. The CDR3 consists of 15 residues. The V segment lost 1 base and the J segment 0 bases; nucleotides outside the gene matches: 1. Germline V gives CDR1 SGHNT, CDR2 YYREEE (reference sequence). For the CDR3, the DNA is TGTGCCAGCAGCTTGCGCGGGAGCTCCTACAATGAGCAGTTCTTC. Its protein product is CASSLRGSSYNEQFF.

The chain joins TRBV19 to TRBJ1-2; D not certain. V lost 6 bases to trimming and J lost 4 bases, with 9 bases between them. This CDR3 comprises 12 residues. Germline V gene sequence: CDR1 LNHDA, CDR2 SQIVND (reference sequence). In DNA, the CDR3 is TGTGCCAGTAGGACAACCGGCTATGGCTACACCTTC. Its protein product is CASRTTGYGYTF.